The following is a T cell receptor beta chain sequence with its context. Which antigen it targets is not known. No qualities accompany the bases; no much larger clone lies one base away. The method behind the library was the immunoSEQ multiplex PCR assay. TCRdb took this table from immuneACCESS and kept in-frame rearrangements with V and J called. Such tables lack part of the clones; where checked against another copy, unresolved V genes explain under half of the gap, and the rest is unexplained. This sample holds 80,000 or so clones; around 95% were observed only once. About 0.37% of the sample is taken by the ten largest. This specimen comes from a study of technical replicates of blood from several donors (dated by TCRdb to between 2016 and 2019). Taken from cysteine to phenylalanine, the CDR3 has 13 residues. Only the CDR3 DNA is retained, 39 bases long and in frame from the first base. The germline V gene gives CDR1 as KGHSH and CDR2 as LQKENI. V loses 3 bases, J loses 2 bases, and the germline ends lie 6 bases apart.

The receptor comes from a human donor in good health. The chain is made from TRBV18 and TRBJ2-3; tentative D gene TRBD1, with 5 bases matching. The sample taken for sequencing was T cells isolated from PBMCs. The sequenced DNA: TGTGCCAGCTCACCGGACACCACAGATACGCAGTATTTT. Its protein product is CASSPDTTDTQYF.